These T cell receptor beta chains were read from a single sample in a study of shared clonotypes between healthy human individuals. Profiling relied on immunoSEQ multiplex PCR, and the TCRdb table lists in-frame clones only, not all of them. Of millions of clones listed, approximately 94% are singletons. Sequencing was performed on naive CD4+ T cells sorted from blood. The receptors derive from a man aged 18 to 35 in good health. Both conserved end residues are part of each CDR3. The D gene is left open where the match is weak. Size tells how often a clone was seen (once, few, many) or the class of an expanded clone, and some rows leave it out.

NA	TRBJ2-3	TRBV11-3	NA	TGTGCCAGCAGCCTGGGACAACTGGGCACAGATACGCAGTATTTT	CASSLGQLGTDTQYF
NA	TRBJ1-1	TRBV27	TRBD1	TGTGCCAGCAGAGGGGACAGGCGATTTGCAAACACTGAAGCTTTCTTT	CASRGDRRFANTEAFF
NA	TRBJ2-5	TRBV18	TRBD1	TGTGCCAGCTCACCACCGGGACAGGAGTGGGAGACCCAGTACTTC	CASSPPGQEWETQYF
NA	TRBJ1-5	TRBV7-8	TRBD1	TGTGCCAGCAGCTTAGGAGGGACAGCCGATCAGCCCCAGCATTTT	CASSLGGTADQPQHF
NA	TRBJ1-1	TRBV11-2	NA	TGTGCCAGCAGCCGAGGGCCGGGGAACACTGAAGCTTTCTTT	CASSRGPGNTEAFF
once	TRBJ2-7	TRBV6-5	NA	TGTGCCAGCAGTCTAGGACAGCTCTACGAGCAGTACTTC	CASSLGQLYEQYF
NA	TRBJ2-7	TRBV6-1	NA	TGTGCCAGCAGGGGGGACAATCCCCCCACCTACGAGCAGTACTTC	CASRGDNPPTYEQYF
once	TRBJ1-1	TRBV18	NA	TGTGCCAGCTCACCCCAGGGAGGCGGCACTGAAGCTTTCTTT	CASSPQGGGTEAFF
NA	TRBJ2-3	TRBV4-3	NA	TGCGCCAGCAGCCAAGGGTCTAAAGTTGGAGATACGCAGTATTTT	CASSQGSKVGDTQYF
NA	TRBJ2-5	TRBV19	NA	TGTGCCAGTAGTATTGGGCCCATTGGGGTCCAAGAGACCCAGTACTTC	CASSIGPIGVQETQYF
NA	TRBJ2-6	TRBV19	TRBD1	TGTGCCAGTAGTATAGGCCCGGGACAGATCTCTGGGGCCAACGTCCTGACTTTC	CASSIGPGQISGANVLTF
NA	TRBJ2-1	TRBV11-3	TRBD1	TGTGCCAGCAGTTCTCAGGGGGCCTGGAACAATGAGCAGTTCTTC	CASSSQGAWNNEQFF
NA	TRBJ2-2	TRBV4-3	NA	TGCGCCAGCAGCCAAGATCCCGTGGGCCCCGGGGAGCTGTTTTTT	CASSQDPVGPGELFF
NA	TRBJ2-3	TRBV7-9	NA	TGTGCCAGCAGCTTAGGTGTCAGCACAGATACGCAGTATTTT	CASSLGVSTDTQYF
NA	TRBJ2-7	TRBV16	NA	TGTGCCAGCAGCGGAGGGCAGGCAGGGATCAACGAGCAGTACTTC	CASSGGQAGINEQYF
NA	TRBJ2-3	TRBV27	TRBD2	TGTGCCAGCAGATGGACTAGTCCTACAGATACGCAGTATTTT	CASRWTSPTDTQYF
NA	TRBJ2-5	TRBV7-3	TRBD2	TGTGCCAGCAGCCCCGGGGAGGGTCGACAAGAGACCCAGTACTTC	CASSPGEGRQETQYF
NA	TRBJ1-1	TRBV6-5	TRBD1	TGTGCCAGCAGCAGGGGGATCTTGGACACTGAAGCTTTCTTT	CASSRGILDTEAFF
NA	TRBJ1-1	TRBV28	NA	TGTGCCAGCATCGGGACCAACGAGAACACTGAAGCTTTCTTT	CASIGTNENTEAFF
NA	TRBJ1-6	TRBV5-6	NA	TGTGGATGCCGTTTTAGTTCACCCCTCCACTTT	CGCRFSSPLHF
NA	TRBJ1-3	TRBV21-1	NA	TGTGCCAGCAGCATTGGGGACAGGAGCTCTGGAAACACCATATATTTT	CASSIGDRSSGNTIYF
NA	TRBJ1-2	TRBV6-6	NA	TGTGCCAGCACGGGGGGCAACTATGGCTACACCTTC	CASTGGNYGYTF
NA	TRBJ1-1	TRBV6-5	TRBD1	TGTGCCAGCAGTTACGGTGGGACAGCAAACACTGAAGCTTTCTTT	CASSYGGTANTEAFF
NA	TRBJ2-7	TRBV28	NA	TGTGCCAGCAGCGTGACAGGTCACGAGCAGTACTTC	CASSVTGHEQYF
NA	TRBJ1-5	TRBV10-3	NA	TGTGCCATCAGTGAAAAGGGTCTGGGCAATCAGCCCCAGCATTTT	CAISEKGLGNQPQHF
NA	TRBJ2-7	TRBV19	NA	TGTGCCAGTAGTATTCAGGACTCCTACGAGCAGTACTTC	CASSIQDSYEQYF
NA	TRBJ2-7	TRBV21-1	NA	TGTGCCCTCGAAAGGGAGGGGGCCTCTATCTCTCGCGAGCAGTACTTC	CALEREGASISREQYF
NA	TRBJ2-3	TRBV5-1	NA	TGCGCCAGCAGCTTGTTAGAATTGGATACGCAGTATTTT	CASSLLELDTQYF
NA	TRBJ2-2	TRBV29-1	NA	TGCAGCGCTAGGGCAGGTACTAACACCGGGGAGCTGTTTTTT	CSARAGTNTGELFF
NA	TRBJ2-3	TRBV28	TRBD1	TGTGCCAGCAGGCCAGGGGGTCGCACAGATACGCAGTATTTT	CASRPGGRTDTQYF
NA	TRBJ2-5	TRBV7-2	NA	TGTGCCAGCAGCTCCCAGGGGGGCATCGAGACCCAGTACTTC	CASSSQGGIETQYF
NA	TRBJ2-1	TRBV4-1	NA	TGCGCCACCCAGGGCAGCTACAATGAGCAGTTCTTC	CATQGSYNEQFF
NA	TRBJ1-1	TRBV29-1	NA	TGCAGCGTTTCCGGGACACTTTCTAACACTGAAGCTTTCTTT	CSVSGTLSNTEAFF
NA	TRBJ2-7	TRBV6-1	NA	TGTGCCAGCAGTGAAGCGCTTCGATTATACGAGCAGTACTTC	CASSEALRLYEQYF
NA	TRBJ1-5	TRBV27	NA	TGTGCCAGCAGTCCAAATATACGGGGGCGCAATCAGCCCCAGCATTTT	CASSPNIRGRNQPQHF
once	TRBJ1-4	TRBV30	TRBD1	TGCGCCTGGAGTAATGGACAGGGGGCCGGTAATGAAAAACTGTTTTTT	CAWSNGQGAGNEKLFF
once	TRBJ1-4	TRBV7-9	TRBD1	TGTGCCAGCAGCTCCCAGGGGGCCTCTGGTGAAAAACTGTTTTTT	CASSSQGASGEKLFF
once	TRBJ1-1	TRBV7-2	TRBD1	TGTGCCAGCAGCTTATCGACAGGGGTGAACACTGAAGCTTTCTTT	CASSLSTGVNTEAFF
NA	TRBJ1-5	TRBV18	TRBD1	TGTGCCAGCGGAGAGGGGGCTAATCAGCCCCAGCATTTT	CASGEGANQPQHF
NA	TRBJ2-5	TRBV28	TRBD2	TGTGCCAGCAGTCTCGGGACTAGCGGGAGAGTGACCCAGTACTTC	CASSLGTSGRVTQYF
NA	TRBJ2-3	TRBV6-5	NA	TGTGCCGGCAGGACAGAGGATACGCAGTATTTT	CAGRTEDTQYF
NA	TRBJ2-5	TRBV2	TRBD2	TGTGCCTCCAGACAGACTAGCGGGAGTTCAGGGGAGACCCAGTACTTC	CASRQTSGSSGETQYF
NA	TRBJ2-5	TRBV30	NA	TGTGCCTGGATTAGGGGTCCCGAGACCCAGTACTTC	CAWIRGPETQYF
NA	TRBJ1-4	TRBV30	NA	TGTGCCTGGAGTAGGGCAGGAGAAAAACTGTTTTTT	CAWSRAGEKLFF
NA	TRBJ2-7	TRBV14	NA	TGTGCCAGCAGCCAAGCGGAGCAGTACTTC	CASSQAEQYF
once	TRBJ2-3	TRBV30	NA	TGTGCCTGGAGCGCTGTCCCGGGACAGGGCTTCGGGAGGGCAGATACGCAGTATTTT	CAWSAVPGQGFGRADTQYF
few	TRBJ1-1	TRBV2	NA	TGTGCCAGCAGCTCGCTGACAGTGAACACTGAAGCTTTCTTT	CASSSLTVNTEAFF
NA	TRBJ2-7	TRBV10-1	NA	TGCGCCAGCAGTGAGTGGACCGGTAATCGGCAGTACTTC	CASSEWTGNRQYF
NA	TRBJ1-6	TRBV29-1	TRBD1	TGCAGCGGATTCGTGGGGACAGATCCTAGCTCCTATAATTCACCCCTCCACTTT	CSGFVGTDPSSYNSPLHF
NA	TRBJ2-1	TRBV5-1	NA	TGCGCCAGCAGCTTAAATGCAGGGGATTCCTACAATGAGCAGTTCTTC	CASSLNAGDSYNEQFF
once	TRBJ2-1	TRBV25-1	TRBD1	TGTGCCAGCAGTGAATCGTACAGGGGGCTCAATGAGCAGTTCTTC	CASSESYRGLNEQFF
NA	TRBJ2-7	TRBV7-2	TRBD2	TGTGCCAGCAGCCCAGGACACTCCGGGGGGTTTTACGAGCAGTACTTC	CASSPGHSGGFYEQYF
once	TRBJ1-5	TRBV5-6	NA	TGTGCCAGCAGCTTGGGGGGGGCTGGCCAGCCCCAGCATTTT	CASSLGGAGQPQHF
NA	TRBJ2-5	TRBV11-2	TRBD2	TGTGCCAGCAGCTTAGAAGTAGCGGGAGGATCAGGGGAGACCCAGTACTTC	CASSLEVAGGSGETQYF
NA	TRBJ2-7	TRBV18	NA	TGTGCCAGCTCTCCCAGGGACGGGGCGGGCTCCTACGAGCAGTACTTC	CASSPRDGAGSYEQYF